The TCR beta chain under discussion was sequenced for a study of siplizumab effects on memory and regulatory T cells. Overall study results and limits: Major contributors to the alloresponse seemed to be naive T cells, which also appeared more diverse than memory cells. Assignment to unstimulated subsets succeeded for only a minor fraction of the alloreactive clones. Mean Treg-derived proportions of mappable alloreactive CD4+ clones were around 70% for siplizumab and approximately 25% for controls.

Here immunoSEQ multiplex PCR was the method, and the copy in TCRdb shows in-frame clones only, minus some. The sample records approximately 52,000 clones, around 97% being singletons. A word on this clone: What it binds is not known.

Germline assignment: CDR1 LNHDA and CDR2 SQIVND (reference sequence). The CDR3 spans 15 residues. With 5 bases removed from V and 5 bases from J, the gap between germline ends came to 18 bases. V usage is TRBV19 and J usage is TRBJ1-1, with D perhaps TRBD1 (6 bases). The clonotype originates from a human donor in good health. Sequences were obtained from naive CD4+ T cells sorted from blood. CDR3 in DNA: TGTGCCAGTAGTCGGCTGGGGGGGGCGCGGACTGAAGCTTTCTTT. Protein: CASSRLGGARTEAFF.